The rows below give T cell receptor beta chains drawn from one sample of a study of cytomegalovirus exposure and HLA in healthy donors. Measured with immunoSEQ multiplex PCR; TCRdb has only the in-frame clones, and not every one. This sample contains over 45,000 clones. Input material: PBMCs. The receptors stem from a woman in her 40s in good health and CMV-seronegative. Both conserved end residues are part of each CDR3. The D gene is left open where the match is weak. The size of a clone is reported for some rows only, either as once, few or many, or as a class for expanded clones.

V	D	J	size	CDR3	DNA
TRBV6-6	-	TRBJ2-7	-	CASSSRVGQYF	TGTGCCAGCAGTTCCAGGGTCGGGCAGTACTTC
TRBV30	TRBD1	TRBJ1-1	-	CACTTGGEAFF	TGTGCCTGTACTACAGGGGGTGAAGCTTTCTTT
TRBV9	-	TRBJ1-2	-	CASSVDSNYGYTF	TGTGCCAGCAGCGTGGACAGTAACTATGGCTACACCTTC
TRBV5-1	-	TRBJ2-1	-	CASSFVAALSYNEQFF	TGCGCCAGCAGCTTTGTAGCGGCTCTATCCTACAATGAGCAGTTCTTC
TRBV12-5	TRBD1	TRBJ1-1	-	CASGLPGTGGFTEAFF	TGTGCTAGTGGTTTGCCTGGGACAGGGGGCTTCACTGAAGCTTTCTTT
TRBV5-1	-	TRBJ2-7	-	CASSPTGSPAYEQYF	TGCGCCAGCAGCCCAACAGGGTCACCTGCCTACGAGCAGTACTTC
TRBV5-1	-	TRBJ2-3	-	CASSLATGAGSTDTQYF	TGCGCCAGCAGCTTGGCAACCGGGGCGGGAAGCACAGATACGCAGTATTTT
TRBV5-4	-	TRBJ1-1	-	CASSAGGAGSNTEAFF	TGTGCCAGCAGCGCCGGAGGGGCAGGATCGAACACTGAAGCTTTCTTT
TRBV7-8	-	TRBJ1-2	-	CASSLDPGYYGYTF	TGTGCCAGCAGCTTAGATCCGGGGTACTATGGCTACACCTTC
TRBV6-1	-	TRBJ1-1	-	CASTLWGVRTEAFF	TGTGCCAGCACTCTATGGGGGGTGAGGACTGAAGCTTTCTTT
TRBV7-2	-	TRBJ2-7	-	CASSADRDTFYEQYF	TGTGCCAGCAGCGCGGACCGGGACACATTCTACGAGCAGTACTTC
TRBV9	TRBD2	TRBJ2-2	-	CASSVEAGGRGGELFF	TGTGCCAGCAGCGTAGAAGCGGGAGGCCGGGGCGGGGAGCTGTTTTTT
TRBV5-1	TRBD1	TRBJ1-4	-	CASSALGQGLFATNEKLFF	TGCGCCAGCAGCGCTCTCGGACAGGGCCTTTTTGCAACTAATGAAAAACTGTTTTTT
TRBV6-1	TRBD2	TRBJ2-3	-	CASSALTSPDTDTQYF	TGTGCCAGCAGTGCCCTGACTAGCCCGGACACAGATACGCAGTATTTT
TRBV29-1	TRBD1	TRBJ1-2	-	CSVRTGGGYGYTF	TGCAGCGTACGGACAGGGGGTGGCTATGGCTACACCTTC
TRBV5-6	TRBD1	TRBJ1-2	-	CASTKDRGYGYTF	TGTGCCAGCACCAAGGACAGGGGCTATGGCTACACCTTC
TRBV27	-	TRBJ1-6	-	CASTITGSGNSPLHF	TGTGCCAGCACTATTACAGGGTCCGGCAATTCACCCCTCCACTTT
TRBV7-9	TRBD1	TRBJ1-1	-	CASSPDRAEAFF	TGTGCCAGCAGCCCTGACAGGGCTGAAGCTTTCTTT
TRBV19	TRBD2	TRBJ2-3	-	CASRGIPGLAGSVTDTQYF	TGTGCCAGTAGGGGGATACCAGGACTAGCGGGTTCTGTCACAGATACGCAGTATTTT
TRBV10-2	-	TRBJ1-5	-	CASRGRYSNQPQHF	TGCGCCAGCCGTGGGAGGTATAGCAATCAGCCCCAGCATTTT
TRBV6-6	-	TRBJ2-7	-	CASSSTSYEQYF	TGTGCCAGCAGTTCCACCTCCTACGAGCAGTACTTC
TRBV4-2	TRBD1	TRBJ1-2	-	CASSHEPGQGDGYTF	TGTGCCAGCAGCCACGAGCCGGGACAGGGGGATGGCTACACCTTC
TRBV6-5	TRBD1	TRBJ1-3	-	CASSLTGTGGNTIYF	TGTGCCAGCAGCCTGACCGGGACAGGCGGAAACACCATATATTTT
TRBV6-5	TRBD1	TRBJ1-2	-	CASSYATGVGYGYTF	TGTGCCAGCAGTTACGCTACAGGGGTGGGCTATGGCTACACCTTC
TRBV7-2	TRBD1	TRBJ2-1	medium-sized	CASSLDRVVVNEQFF	TGTGCCAGCAGCCTGGACAGGGTAGTAGTGAATGAGCAGTTCTTC
TRBV4-2	-	TRBJ2-2	-	CASSLWGARGTANTGELFF	TGTGCCAGCAGCCTATGGGGTGCCAGGGGGACTGCGAACACCGGGGAGCTGTTTTTT
TRBV6-1	-	TRBJ1-2	-	CASSARTDAGGYTF	TGTGCCAGCAGTGCGCGGACAGACGCGGGCGGCTACACCTTC
TRBV7-3	-	TRBJ2-3	-	CASSPALGDADTQYF	TGTGCCAGCAGCCCCGCGTTAGGGGATGCAGATACGCAGTATTTT
TRBV7-9	-	TRBJ1-4	-	CASTRIRGVVRDEKLFF	TGTGCCAGCACCCGGATACGGGGGGTTGTAAGGGATGAAAAACTGTTTTTT
TRBV9	TRBD1	TRBJ1-2	-	CASSLGQGEDYGYTF	TGTGCCAGCAGCTTAGGACAGGGGGAGGACTATGGCTACACCTTC
TRBV5-1	-	TRBJ1-1	-	CASSFPGGGQDTEAFF	TGCGCCAGCAGCTTCCCCGGCGGGGGGCAGGACACTGAAGCTTTCTTT
TRBV5-1	TRBD2	TRBJ2-3	-	CASSLGLAGGTDTQYF	TGCGCCAGCAGCTTGGGACTAGCGGGGGGCACAGATACGCAGTATTTT
TRBV28	-	TRBJ1-1	-	CASSPPDRENTEAFF	TGTGCCAGCAGTCCCCCCGACAGAGAGAACACTGAAGCTTTCTTT
TRBV6-1	-	TRBJ1-1	-	CASKVTGGVDTEAFF	TGTGCCAGCAAAGTTACAGGCGGTGTCGACACTGAAGCTTTCTTT
TRBV6-5	-	TRBJ1-1	-	CASSLWGESNEAFF	TGTGCCAGCAGTTTGTGGGGCGAATCCAATGAAGCTTTCTTT
TRBV6-5	-	TRBJ2-2	-	CASSYFGGGRTGELFF	TGTGCCAGCAGTTATTTCGGAGGTGGGCGCACCGGGGAGCTGTTTTTT
TRBV9	TRBD2	TRBJ2-2	-	CASSVGRGTGELFF	TGTGCCAGCAGCGTAGGGCGGGGGACCGGGGAGCTGTTTTTT
TRBV18	TRBD1	TRBJ2-7	-	CASSPLGQGASEQYF	TGTGCCAGCTCCCCCTTGGGACAGGGTGCTTCCGAGCAGTACTTC
TRBV9	TRBD1	TRBJ2-1	-	CASSVGDRSYNEQFF	TGTGCCAGCAGCGTAGGGGACAGGTCCTACAATGAGCAGTTCTTC
TRBV15	TRBD2	TRBJ2-2	-	CATSRGLASGELFF	TGTGCCACCAGCAGGGGACTAGCGTCCGGGGAGCTGTTTTTT
TRBV18	-	TRBJ2-2	-	CASSPSVTGELFF	TGTGCCAGCTCACCAAGCGTGACCGGGGAGCTGTTTTTT
TRBV6-1	-	TRBJ1-6	-	CASRQGSYNSPLHF	TGTGCCAGCAGGCAGGGGTCCTATAATTCACCCCTCCACTTT
TRBV11-3	-	TRBJ1-1	-	CASREGGTEAFF	TGTGCCAGCAGGGAAGGGGGCACTGAAGCTTTCTTT